This T cell receptor (beta chain) is from a study of cytomegalovirus exposure and HLA in healthy donors (dated by TCRdb to 2016 to 2017). Background on the whole study: An earlier analysis of 587 of the donors reported around 280 Gb of sequence data and 95 million to 140 million unique TCR beta sequences obtained from about 179 million T cells. Roughly 300 gigabases of sequencing data and 78 million or so unique TCR sequences were included in an early release covering over 600 HLA-typed donors. Of the 398 genotyped donors, approximately 81% were placed in the genetic ancestry cluster associated with self-reported Caucasian donors. The study aimed to test whether cataloging public T cell receptors could reveal signatures of past pathogen exposure. The T cell repertoires of around 730 subjects were profiled by immunosequencing and related to cytomegalovirus serostatus. A separate validation cohort of roughly 130 different subjects was used in addition to the 666-subject first cohort. The study combined high-throughput TCR immunosequencing, statistical association of individual TCRs with disease status, and machine learning to predict cytomegalovirus infection status. In a later analysis, previously published TCR beta repertoires from several hundred donors were re-analyzed and high-resolution HLA genotyping was added so that TCR occurrence patterns could be studied. The later analysis used no new phenotypic data to find candidate immune exposures, relying instead on TCR beta sequences and their occurrence across donors. An earlier analysis of more than 450 of the donors used high-throughput TCR beta sequencing to judge whether each TCR beta V gene segment behaved as functional or pseudogenic. Donor age, sex, ethnicity and CMV serostatus were compiled together with the repertoire data. Genome-wide SNP genotypes for about 65% of the roughly 670 donors were used in a later genetic analysis, which treated that subset as a discovery cohort. All discovery cohort repertoires had been generated on a single sequencing platform. Both class I and class II loci were covered by HLA typing, at four-digit resolution. The number of donors typed differed by locus, with roughly 620-630 for A, B, C, DRB1 and DQB1, roughly 520 for DQA1, 606 for DPA1, and approximately 470 for DPB1. About 5 DR-DQ haplotypes were handled as single units for association and clustering, since linkage in the cohort was strong. On average, about 200,000 unique TCR beta nucleotide sequences were sequenced per donor among roughly 430 genotyped donors of the cohort, with roughly 18% of those sequences being non-productive. Here is what the overall study found, with its caveats: Because counts were too low, under 20 rarely observed V segments, including chromosome 9 orphons, were left out of the earlier analysis of about 500 of the donors. In the study, around 150 TCR beta chains were listed as associated with cytomegalovirus. CMV serostatus was the only immune exposure information available for the cohort. Because some donors lacked HLA typing at each locus, the association tests relied only on the typed subset. Roughly uniform sequencing depth across donors was assumed in presence/absence analyses, although this assumption may not hold. In an earlier analysis of about 600 of the donors, most TCR beta V segments appeared in productive rearrangements about 90% or about 30% of the time, broadly matching IMGT annotations. A later analysis found that TCR association rates varied across HLA loci, with DRB1 alleles showing the most associated TCRs and HLA-C alleles the fewest. A further reported finding was that TCR beta sequences accurately predicted the HLA-A and HLA-B alleles for most subjects in the first cohort. This cohort had only TCR beta chains sequenced, and the lack of alpha or paired-chain data limited which features could be detected. An association between a missense DCLRE1C variant and V-gene and J-gene trimming of TCR beta chains was found in a later genetic analysis and replicated in an independent cohort. According to a later genetic analysis, donors in an Asian-associated ancestry cluster had fewer N-insertions in productive TCRs than the approximately 630-donor mean. Assigning TCR associations to individual alleles was difficult when HLA alleles, especially DR and DQ, strongly co-occurred. Correlated functional status among segregating V segments might reflect linkage disequilibrium, but an unknown experimental factor could not be ruled out. A later analysis associated around 16,000 TCR beta sequences with specific HLA alleles at a false discovery rate of 0.05. According to the authors, the approach could potentially be generalized to other disease states and immunological phenotypes. A later analysis found that most CMV-associated TCR beta chains appeared HLA-restricted, with HLA associations seemingly driven largely by CMV exposure. The classifier was reported to diagnose cytomegalovirus status with high specificity and sensitivity in both the original cohort and the validation cohort. A cluster of highly shared sequence variants was judged likely to be a technical artifact of the sequencing pipeline. Some IMGT-functional V segments, including TRBV6-2 and TRBV6-3, could not be distinguished by the 87-base-pair reads and were therefore excluded. Across donors, most TCR sequences were observed very rarely, whereas some public TCRs were present in many individuals. A later analysis reported that several top co-occurrence clusters appeared linked to parvovirus B19, influenza, CMV and Epstein-Barr virus. Compared with equally common non-associated chains, HLA-associated TCR beta chains in a later analysis were more clonally expanded and had lower generation probabilities. A few of the identified cytomegalovirus-associated TCR beta chains were confirmed in vitro to be specific for cytomegalovirus antigens.

The cohort comprised 710 or so healthy bone marrow donors. At the time of sampling, every cohort member was nominally healthy, though immune exposures that went unrecorded were likely present. The donor tested CMV seronegative, placing the donor among the 350 or so seronegative members of the cohort. Each donor provided a peripheral blood sample, and peripheral blood mononuclear cells were used for TCR beta sequencing. Genomic DNA extraction from the blood cell samples was performed with the Qiagen DNeasy Blood Extraction Kit. CDR1 and CDR2 were assigned from the germline V gene (reference sequence) as MNHNY and SVGAGI. Including the terminal cysteine and phenylalanine, the CDR3 comprises 16 residues. The DNA shown is the 48-base CDR3, in frame from base 1. Clipping removes 2 bases from V and 5 bases from J, with 7 as the unmatched junction base count. This clone was seen repeatedly, ten times or more. Its antigen is not yet known. Base qualities are not provided; no much larger clone lies one nucleotide away.

Receptor amplification or capture employed the immunoSEQ multiplex PCR assay. The multiplex PCR relied on a mix of 60 forward primers for TCR Vbeta segments and 13 reverse primers for TCR Jbeta segments. The CDR3 region of rearranged TCR beta genes was amplified from genomic DNA with a multiplex PCR assay. The Illumina HiSeq System was used to sequence the amplified TCR beta libraries as 87-base-pair reads. Processing in the source paper ran as follows. In a later analysis, 80 million or so unique TCR beta chains were counted across the 650 to 750 repertoires, and roughly 9.9 million of these chains were shared by at least two donors. To remove PCR and sequencing errors, raw reads were error-corrected and collapsed into unique sequences using a nearest-neighbor algorithm that merged closely related sequences. V, D and J gene segments were assigned by aligning CDR3 sequences to IMGT reference sequences. For a sequence to be retained, a match of at least six nucleotides to both a V gene segment and a J gene segment was required. A rearrangement counted as productive if the CDR3 had no stop codons and remained in frame with V and J, and every other rearrangement counted as non-productive. Following IMGT convention, CDR3 was defined as the stretch from the second conserved V-encoded cysteine up to the conserved J-encoded phenylalanine. Sequences without an unambiguous match to a single V gene segment were excluded from the earlier analysis of a few hundred of the donors. An earlier analysis of around 600 of the donors classified V segments as functional when productive rearrangements were above 56.7% and as segregating when the standard deviation between donors was above 5%. To diagnose cytomegalovirus status from the catalog of TCR beta chain sequences, a statistical classification framework was built. In a later analysis, TCR nucleotide sequences were compared against IMGT/GENE-DB human TR gene sequences so that V and J genes could be assigned. Using the TCRdist pipeline, a later analysis assigned CDR3 sequences along with most-parsimonious VDJ recombination scenarios. In a later analysis, each TCR beta chain was defined by its CDR3 amino acid sequence together with its V-gene family, and reads without a unique V-gene family were excluded. To address suspected cross-contamination and a sequencing artifact, a later analysis removed approximately 600 highly shared, low-generation-probability nucleotide sequences. In a later analysis, a clonal expansion index was calculated for each public chain from normalized within-repertoire ranks of inferred template counts. In a later analysis, generation probabilities were computed with a VDJ recombination model fitted to out-of-frame rearrangements, and the resulting probabilities were checked against IGoR. In a later analysis, hypergeometric tests were used to score TCR-TCR, TCR-HLA and TCR-CMV co-occurrence, with a repertoire-size bias correction applied to TCR pairs. To estimate false discovery rates, a later analysis permuted the HLA or CMV assignments 20 times. A later analysis grouped co-occurring TCRs with DBSCAN, adding TCRdist sequence similarity when clustering within HLA-allele-positive subsets. For co-occurrence clustering, repertoires with fewer than 30,000 or more than 120,000 public chains were excluded, along with several repertoires with anomalous nucleotide sharing. The source is immuneACCESS, and TCRdb retained only in-frame sequences with V and J called. Part of the clones is not carried over; for the studies checked, unresolved V genes explain less than half of this, and the remainder is unexplained. V and J calls and clone size follow that table, whereas D and trimming were derived from the DNA. Counted in this sample were around 150,000 clones; 61% of them appeared once. About 1.7% of the sample rests with the top ten.

Material for sequencing was PBMCs. The chain is assembled from TRBV6-6 and TRBJ2-1; 9 middle bases align to TRBD2. This clonotype originated in a male donor in good health and CMV-seronegative. The DNA is TGTGCCAGCAGTTACCCAACGGCTAGCGGGAACAATGAGCAGTTCTTC. This codes for CASSYPTASGNNEQFF.